This T cell receptor (beta chain) derives from a study of shared clonotypes between healthy human individuals. Healthy HIV-negative adults with no recent acute infections or vaccinations were recruited as donors. The CDR3 runs 14 residues. CDR1 SNHLY and CDR2 FYNNEI come from the germline V gene. V trimming: 2 bases; J trimming: 14 bases; junction bases outside the gene matches: 9. In this sample, this clone turned up once. Its specificity is not known. Profiling relied on immunoSEQ multiplex PCR, and the TCRdb table lists in-frame clones only, not all of them. Of 2 million to 3 million clones listed, 93% were seen once; the top ten hold about 0.38%. Study outcomes and limitations: Non-shared clonotypes had lower generation probabilities than clonotypes shared by all four sorted-subset donors. Naive CD4 clonotypes overlapped across several donors at approximately 5.5%.

The chain has TRBV2 and TRBJ2-1; 10 nucleotides line up with TRBD2. Sequenced sample: naive CD4+ T cells from PBMCs. Subset described: CD45RA+ positively selected. The TCR sequence derives from a man aged 18-30 years in good health. Some clones in this sample may be carry-over from other donors' samples. CDR3 region: CASSEYREREGKFF. The CDR3 region has the DNA TGTGCCAGCAGTGAATACCGGGAGCGGGAGGGAAAGTTCTTC. Combining the CDR3 with reference TRBV2 and TRBJ2-1 gives the whole variable domain EPEVTQTPSHQVTQMGQEVILRCVPISNHLYFYWYRQILGQKVEFLVSFYNNEISEKSEIFDDQFSVERPDGSNFTLKIRSTKLEDSAMYFCASSEYREREGKFFGPGTRLTVL.